These 21 T cell receptor beta chains were sequenced from one sample in a study of T cells in Graves' hyperthyroidism and ophthalmopathy. Regions amplified from RNA transcripts were the TCR beta CDR3 regions. TCR CDR3 underwent first-round RT-PCR with the HTBI primer set. In TCRdb, the multiplex PCR reads were re-called with MiXCR into one record per CDR3 protein. This table has hundreds of thousands of distinct CDR3 sequences, 14% appearing once. Specimen: blood. These receptors originate from a woman between 18 and 30 years old with Graves' hyperthyroidism.

The table lists this clonotype with many counts. The rearrangement uses TRBV11-2 and TRBJ2-7, with 10 bases lining up with TRBD2. J was trimmed by 2 bases and V by 3 bases; bases with no gene match: 4. Germline values: CDR1 SGHAT, CDR2 FQNNGV. CDR3 length: 15 amino acids. CDR3 DNA sequence: TGTGCCAGCAGCTTGGTAACTAGCGGGACCTACGAGCAGTACTTC. Residues: CASSLVTSGTYEQYF.

The chain links TRBV3-1 to TRBJ2-1; 14 bases are a match to TRBD2. Germline V lookup: CDR1 LGHDT, CDR2 YNNKEL (reference sequence). This CDR3 has 16 amino acids. Germline trimming cut 4 bases from V and 8 bases from J; bases unmatched to any gene: 7. The CDR3: CASSPLGTSGSDEQFF. The DNA for the CDR3 is TGTGCCAGCAGCCCGCTAGGGACTAGCGGGAGCGATGAGCAGTTCTTC.

The CDR3 here is CASSLAKAYEQYF. For the CDR3, the DNA is TGTGCCAGCAGCTTAGCCAAGGCCTACGAGCAGTACTTC. The rearrangement joins TRBV7-9 to TRBJ2-7; D is ambiguous. V was shortened by 0 bases and J by 2 bases, with 5 bases between the two germline ends. The CDR3 has 13 amino acids. The V gene's germline CDR1 is SEHNR and CDR2 FQNEAQ (reference sequence).

This CDR3 is CASSYGEGGTNEKLFF. DNA of the CDR3: TGCGCCTCCTCTTATGGGGAGGGGGGAACTAATGAAAAACTGTTTTTT. The rearrangement links TRBV4-1 to TRBJ1-4; possible D gene TRBD1, 6 bases. This CDR3 spans 16 amino acids. Germline assignment: CDR1 MGHRA and CDR2 YSYEKL. Trimming stripped 11 bases from V and 1 base from J, with 20 bases between.

The chain is built from TRBV5-1 and TRBJ2-5, with 7 nucleotides matching TRBD1. After removal of 2 bases from V and 5 bases from J, the junction contained 9 bases not matched to a gene. CDR1 SGHRS and CDR2 YFSETQ come from the germline V gene. The CDR3 covers 15 residues. CDR3 amino acids: CASSFRQGEGETQYF. CDR3 nucleotide sequence: TGCGCCAGCAGCTTTCGGCAGGGGGAAGGGGAGACCCAGTACTTC.

This sequence joins TRBV5-1 and TRBJ2-1; weak D call: TRBD2 (6 bases). Germline assignment: CDR1 SGHRS and CDR2 YFSETQ. The CDR3 has 16 residues. V dropped 0 bases and J dropped 5 bases, with 15 bases sitting between them. The chain's CDR3 is CASSLASGLDNNEQFF. Here the CDR3 DNA reads TGCGCCAGCAGCTTGGCCTCGGGACTGGACAACAATGAGCAGTTCTTC.

The gene calls are TRBV6-1 and TRBJ2-5; possibly TRBD1 for D (5 bases). Germline V gene data show CDR1 as MNHNS and CDR2 as SASEGT. The CDR3 covers 13 residues. Trimming stripped 2 bases from V and 5 bases from J, with 9 bases between. The chain's CDR3 is CASSEFQGETQYF. CDR3 DNA: TGTGCCAGCAGTGAATTCCAGGGTGAGACCCAGTACTTC.

The chain is built from TRBV5-4 and TRBJ1-1, with D hard to call. Trimming removed 1 base at V and 1 base at J, with 8 bases between. This CDR3 is 14 amino acids long. Looked up from germline, CDR1 is SGHNT and CDR2 is YYREEE (reference sequence). The CDR3 spells CASSLNGENTEAFF. The CDR3 region has the DNA TGTGCCAGCAGCTTGAACGGAGAGAACACTGAAGCTTTCTTT.

A few counts support this clonotype. A much more abundant neighbour one base away suggests this may be a read error. This chain joins TRBV7-9 and TRBJ2-1, with D possibly being TRBD1 or TRBD2 (5 bases each). This CDR3 comprises 16 residues. In germline, CDR1 is SEHNR, CDR2 FQNEAQ (reference sequence). V lost 2 bases and J lost 8, with 19 bases in between. CDR3 DNA: TGTGCCAGCAGCTTAACGTTCAGGGATGTGAGGGATGAGCAGTTCTTC. Translating it yields CASSLTFRDVRDEQFF.

This clonotype appeared many times. The chain couples TRBV19 to TRBJ1-2; D is undetermined. The V end was cut by 6 bases, the J end by 3 bases, with 11 bases between. The germline V gene has CDR1 LNHDA and CDR2 SQIVND (reference sequence). This CDR3 is 13 amino acids long. CDR3 bases: TGTGCCAGTAGCACCCCAGGAGACTATGGCTACACCTTC. Translation gives CASSTPGDYGYTF.

This clonotype was observed many times. The chain employs TRBV28 and TRBJ2-2; 12 nucleotides match TRBD2. The CDR3 totals 14 residues. Losses at the gene ends were 5 bases for V and 5 bases for J; bases not matched to a gene: 0. Germline assignment: CDR1 MDHEN and CDR2 SYDVKM. The CDR3 here is CASSGTSGTGELFF. The CDR3 DNA is TGTGCCAGCAGTGGGACTAGCGGGACCGGGGAGCTGTTTTTT.

This clonotype was observed a handful of times. The J gene is TRBJ2-2, the V gene TRBV20-1; D possibly corresponds to TRBD2 (5 bases). Germline loops: CDR1 DFQATT, CDR2 SNEGSKA (reference sequence). Trimming took 3 bases from V and 2 from J, leaving 13 bases between them. CDR3 length: 15 amino acids. The CDR3 loop reads CSARRRTANTGELFF. CDR3 DNA: TGCAGTGCTAGGAGGAGGACGGCAAACACCGGGGAGCTGTTTTTT.

This clonotype turned up a few times. This chain links TRBV4-1 with TRBJ2-3; 8 bases are a match to TRBD1. J gave up 4 bases and V 3 bases, and 9 bases lay outside the gene matches. CDR1 is MGHRA, CDR2 YSYEKL, per germline. The CDR3 contains 16 residues. This CDR3 is CASSQASSGGADTQYF. As DNA, the CDR3 is TGCGCCAGCAGCCAGGCGTCTTCAGGGGGCGCAGATACGCAGTATTTT.

The V and J genes are TRBV6-5 and TRBJ1-6, with 7 bases matching TRBD1. The germline gives CDR1 MNHEY, CDR2 SVGAGI. V was clipped by 4 bases and J by 3 bases; unmatched bases: 12. This CDR3 spans 18 amino acids. The chain's CDR3 is CASSSDLQGGYYNSPLHF. The CDR3 nucleotides read TGTGCCAGCAGTTCCGACCTCCAGGGGGGATACTATAATTCACCCCTCCACTTT.

This clonotype was counted a few times. The genes are TRBV5-1 and TRBJ2-3, with 7 bases aligning to TRBD1. The CDR3 contains 18 residues. Germline V gene sequence: CDR1 SGHRS, CDR2 YFSETQ. The trim removed 3 bases at V and 0 bases at J, leaving 13 bases unmatched. The CDR3 here is CASSSKLTGATSTDTQYF. The CDR3 DNA is TGCGCCAGCAGCTCTAAACTTACAGGGGCCACTAGCACAGATACGCAGTATTTT.

This clonotype was found many times. The CDR3 coding sequence is TGCGCCAGCAGTGAGTCACAGGTTAATCAGCCCCAGCATTTT. Residues: CASSESQVNQPQHF. The chain uses TRBV10-2 and TRBJ1-5; D perhaps matches TRBD1 (5 bases). V lost 0 bases and J lost 4, with 7 bases in between. Germline V lookup: CDR1 WSHSY, CDR2 SAAADI. The CDR3 has 14 amino acids.

The count of this clonotype is one. The V and J genes are TRBV4-3 and TRBJ1-4, with TRBD1 matching over 10 bases. The V segment lost 0 bases and the J segment 8 bases; nucleotides outside the gene matches: 6. The CDR3 is made up of 16 amino acids. Per the germline V gene, CDR1 is LGHNA and CDR2 is YSLEER. The DNA for the CDR3 is TGCGCCAGCAGCCAAGATGGGACAGGGGTTGGGGAAAAACTGTTTTTT. It yields the protein CASSQDGTGVGEKLFF.

The rearrangement uses TRBV7-2 and TRBJ1-1; tentatively, D is TRBD1 (5 bases). Deletions cut 5 bases from V and 5 bases from J, with 18 bases between. The CDR3 covers 15 residues. Germline-derived CDR1 and CDR2 are SGHTA and FQGNSA. In DNA, the CDR3 is TGTGCCAGCAGCCTAGGTAGGGGCCGGGGAACTGAAGCTTTCTTT. Translation: CASSLGRGRGTEAFF.

This clonotype has a count of ten or more. V usage is TRBV13 and J usage is TRBJ1-2; no reliable D call. From germline, CDR1 is PRHDT and CDR2 FYEKMQ (reference sequence). V lost 2 bases, J lost 2 bases, and 6 bases lay in between. The CDR3 spans 13 residues. In DNA, the CDR3 is TGTGCCAGCAGCTTACAGAGCAACTATGGCTACACCTTC. It specifies CASSLQSNYGYTF.

This clonotype was picked up many times. The CDR3 spells CASSLDPGLAVQETQYF. The CDR3 region has the DNA TGTGCCAGCAGCTTAGATCCGGGACTAGCGGTCCAAGAGACCCAGTACTTC. This chain uses TRBV11-2 with TRBJ2-5; 11 positions agree with TRBD2. Germline V gives CDR1 SGHAT, CDR2 FQNNGV. The V gene end was trimmed by 0 bases and the J gene end by 1 base; junction bases not matched to a gene: 4. The CDR3 consists of 17 residues.

This chain links TRBV7-8 with TRBJ2-1; 9 nucleotides align to TRBD2. Germline loops: CDR1 SGHVS, CDR2 FQNEAQ. V lost 3 bases to trimming and J lost 6 bases; unmatched junction nucleotides: 9. The CDR3 consists of 16 residues. CDR3 sequence (DNA): TGTGCCAGCAGCTTTTTCCCGGCGACTAGCGGCAATGAGCAGTTCTTC. Residues: CASSFFPATSGNEQFF.